The 11 T cell receptor beta chains listed next were all sequenced from one sample in a study of blood T cell repertoires in COVID-19 (dated by TCRdb to the early 2020s). The library relied on the immunoSEQ multiplex PCR assay. The immuneACCESS repertoire file appears here via TCRdb, limited to in-frame rearrangements. These files lack a portion of the clones; in checked studies, under half of the deficit traces to unresolved V genes, and the cause of the others is not known. This sample has about 140,000 clones in its table, and approximately 81% of those were observed once. The ten largest clones add up to less than 7% of the sample. The sequenced sample was PBMCs or T cells enriched from blood (not recorded which). The receptors were sampled from a man aged 40-49 years with acute COVID-19.

The V call is TRBV24-1, the J call TRBJ2-2, with 8 bases matching TRBD2. CDR3 size: 17 residues. J gave up 9 bases and V 3 bases, and 14 bases lay outside the gene matches. The germline V gene has CDR1 KGHDR and CDR2 SFDVKD. The CDR3 loop reads CATSDPLAGIGSRELFF. CDR3 DNA sequence: TGTGCCACCAGTGATCCTTTAGCGGGGATTGGTTCCAGGGAGCTGTTTTTT.

This chain links TRBV3-1 (or the pseudogene TRBV3-2) with TRBJ2-4, with D perhaps TRBD1 (6 bases). The V gene's germline CDR1 is LGHDT and CDR2 YNNKEL (reference sequence). This CDR3 region has 14 residues. V was cut by 4 bases and J by 5 bases, with 12 bases left in between. The chain's CDR3 is CASSPKGDENIQYF. CDR3 DNA: TGTGCCAGCAGCCCGAAGGGGGACGAAAACATTCAGTACTTC.

The genes are TRBV5-5 and TRBJ2-1; possible D gene TRBD2, 7 bases. CDR1 SGHKS and CDR2 YYEKEE come from the germline V gene (reference sequence). V was clipped by 2 bases and J by 10 bases, with 19 bases between them. CDR3 size: 15 residues. The CDR3 reads CASSFPGGGPREQFF. For the CDR3, the DNA is TGTGCCAGCAGCTTCCCTGGCGGGGGCCCCAGAGAGCAGTTCTTC. Full variable domain (missing parts from reference TRBV5-5 and TRBJ2-1): DAGVTQSPTHLIKTRGQQVTLRCSPISGHKSVSWYQQVLGQGPQFIFQYYEKEERGRGNFPDRFSARQFPNYSSELNVNALLLGDSALYLCASSFPGGGPREQFFGPGTRLTVL.

The rearrangement links TRBV30 to TRBJ1-1; tentatively, D is TRBD1 (6 bases). The CDR3 length is 13 residues. V gave up 4 bases and J gave up 1 base, with 10 bases separating them. Germline V gene lookup returns CDR1 GTSNPN and CDR2 SVGIG (reference sequence). The CDR3 DNA follows: TGTGCCTGGATGCCGGACAGGAACACTGAAGCTTTCTTT. It is translated as CAWMPDRNTEAFF.

The chain employs TRBV9 and TRBJ1-5, with D uncertain. The CDR3 covers 14 residues. Germline-derived CDR1 and CDR2 are SGDLS and YYNGEE. V dropped 3 bases and J dropped 2 bases, with 9 bases sitting between them. Written as DNA, the CDR3 is TGTGCCAGCAGCGGGGGAGGCCGCAATCAGCCCCAGCATTTT. Protein sequence: CASSGGGRNQPQHF. The complete variable domain, with remaining parts taken from reference TRBV9 and TRBJ1-5, reads DSGVTQTPKHLITATGQRVTLRCSPRSGDLSVYWYQQSLDQGLQFLIQYYNGEERAKGNILERFSAQQFPDLHSELNLSSLELGDSALYFCASSGGGRNQPQHFGDGTRLSIL.

The rearrangement joins TRBV5-1 to TRBJ2-2; 10 positions agree with TRBD2. The CDR3 is made up of 19 amino acids. CDR1 and CDR2 from the germline V gene are SGHRS and YFSETQ. Trimming cost V 3 bases and J 0 bases; bases outside gene matches: 11. The CDR3 nucleotides are TGCGCCAGCAGCTGGAGACTAGCGGGTACCCAAACGAACACCGGGGAGCTGTTTTTT. It translates to CASSWRLAGTQTNTGELFF.

This chain links TRBV9 with TRBJ1-3; the D is unclear. V was cut by 2 bases and J by 0 bases, with 12 bases left in between. CDR1 and CDR2 from the germline V gene are SGDLS and YYNGEE. The CDR3 loop spans 16 amino acids. The CDR3 DNA reads TGTGCCAGCAGCGTGAGCCTACTGAGCTCTGGAAACACCATATATTTT. Its translation is CASSVSLLSSGNTIYF.

The rearrangement joins TRBV6-5 to TRBJ1-1; D perhaps matches TRBD1 (5 bases). This CDR3 has 12 amino acids. With 4 bases removed from V and 4 bases from J, the gap between germline ends came to 7 bases. The germline V gene encodes CDR1 MNHEY and CDR2 SVGAGI. CDR3 DNA sequence: TGTGCCAGCAGTTCTCAGGGCACTGAAGCTTTCTTT. This encodes CASSSQGTEAFF.

The chain combines TRBV5-1 with TRBJ2-2; the match to TRBD2 covers 9 bases. CDR3 length: 20 amino acids. Germline V gene data show CDR1 as SGHRS and CDR2 as YFSETQ. V gave up 5 bases and J gave up 1 base; unmatched junction bases: 18. CDR3: CASRLKAGTSRTLNTGELFF. CDR3 DNA sequence: TGCGCCAGCAGGTTGAAAGCCGGGACTAGCAGAACCCTGAACACCGGGGAGCTGTTTTTT.

J is TRBJ2-3 and V is TRBV9; D might be TRBD2 (6 bases). V lost 4 bases to trimming and J lost 1 base, with 19 bases between them. Germline-derived CDR1 and CDR2 are SGDLS and YYNGEE. This CDR3 spans 17 amino acids. The CDR3 coding sequence is TGTGCCAGCAGCATTAATCCGTCTCCGGGGGGCACAGATACGCAGTATTTT. Protein sequence: CASSINPSPGGTDTQYF.

The table lists this clone with many counts. This chain connects TRBV6-5 to TRBJ1-5; weak D call: TRBD1 (5 bases). This CDR3 is built from 13 residues. Germline V gene data show CDR1 as MNHEY and CDR2 as SVGAGI. V lost 0 bases, J lost 15 bases, and 15 bases lay in between. CDR3 in amino acids: CASSYSREAQGHF. The CDR3 nucleotides are TGTGCCAGCAGTTACTCCCGCGAGGCCCAGGGGCATTTT.